This T cell receptor (beta chain) was sequenced for a study of blood T cell repertoires in COVID-19 (TCRdb year 2020). Background for the entire study: Samples from collaborators originated in the United States, Italy and Spain and spanned both the acute and convalescent phases of COVID-19. The prospective study material was composed of cDNA or gDNA derived from T cells, B-cell-depleted T cells, or PBMCs. Samples were obtained from the ongoing ImmuneRACE study (first 160 participants) and from 1,254 subjects provided by 6 global collaborators. Where available, HLA class I and class II types were taken from metadata supplied by the sample provider and were not determined by assay-based typing. Subjects who had been exposed to COVID-19, were actively infected with it, or had recovered from it provided the deeply sampled blood TCRbeta repertoires that made up the dataset. Sample metadata almost always included a de-identified subject ID, COVID-19 status, age in years and sex. The repertoires were made available in a free public database intended to serve as a resource for research on the immune response to SARS-CoV-2.

Beyond this particular receptor, the publication reports: Clinical and demographic metadata were provided uncurated, with the amount varying by source and participant.

The collaborating institutions used their own protocols to collect whole blood in K2EDTA tubes. For TCRbeta analysis, collaborator samples were shipped as frozen whole blood, as isolated PBMCs, or as DNA extracted from either sample type. V and J are truncated by 9 bases and 1 base respectively, leaving an intervening sequence of 16 bases. CDR1 and CDR2 (SGHAT, FQNNGV) derive from the germline V gene. CDR3 length: 15 amino acids, cysteine to phenylalanine. Only the CDR3 part of the read is kept: 45 bases, read in frame from the first base. For this clone: Which antigen it targets is not known. No much larger clone is present one base from it, and per-base qualities are unavailable.

The immunoSEQ Assay, a bias-controlled multiplex PCR, was used to amplify TCRbeta CDR3 regions from genomic DNA. The authors' analysis ran thus. Within the assay, amplification of reference gene primers was used to estimate how many nucleated cells each sample contained. To quantify the absolute abundance of each unique TCRbeta CDR3 rearrangement, sequence reads were collapsed and filtered. Productive Simpson clonality was computed per sample as the square root of Simpson's diversity index over productive rearrangements. TCRdb mirrors the immuneACCESS table, restricted to in-frame sequences. Some clones are absent from its copies; in checked studies, under half trace to an unresolved V gene, and the reason for the others is unknown. That table is the source of V, J and clone size, and D and trimming were worked out from the DNA. A total of approximately 69,000 clones appear in this sample, approximately 80% of them only once. The ten largest clones represent approximately 22% of the sample.

Sequenced input: peripheral blood. The sequence derives from a woman in her 70s with acute or convalescent COVID-19. The rearranged segments are TRBV11-2 and TRBJ2-1; the D segment could be TRBD1, given 6 matching bases. In nucleotides, the sequence is TGTGCCAGTAATCAAGTAAGGGGGTCCTACAATGAGCAGTTCTTC. Its protein is CASNQVRGSYNEQFF.